The sequence of this T cell receptor beta chain was determined in a study of cytomegalovirus exposure and HLA in healthy donors. Separate from the 666-subject first cohort was the 120-subject validation cohort, to which the donors belonged. The CDR3 covers 14 residues. CDR1 and CDR2 from the germline V gene are MGHRA and YSYEKL. V lost 6 bases and J 0 bases, leaving 11 bases between the germline ends. Data came from immunoSEQ multiplex PCR; TCRdb stores just in-frame clones and leaves some out. The table has approximately 270,000 clones, roughly 85% seen once. Sequences were obtained from PBMCs. The receptor's source is a woman younger than 30 in good health and CMV-seronegative. The chain joins TRBV4-1 to TRBJ2-5, with D perhaps matching TRBD1 (7 bases). CDR3 sequence: CASRRGTDQETQYF. Written as DNA, the CDR3 is TGCGCCAGCAGACGCGGGACAGACCAAGAGACCCAGTACTTC.